Each of the 10 T cell receptor beta chains below was sequenced from the same sample in a study of blood T cells in healthy people across ages. For the second PCR, which ran for about 6 to 12 cycles, a sample-barcoded 5' primer and a J-beta primer mix were used. TCRdb recomputed calls from the 5' RACE reads with MiXCR, one row per CDR3 protein. The sample lists over 950,000 distinct CDR3 sequences, roughly two fifths occurring once. Material: blood. Receptors were obtained from a man younger than 35 in good health.

This clonotype showed up just a few times. Compared with germline, one end of the junction differs, possibly owing to a read error. J is TRBJ2-5 and V is TRBV7-2; 8 nucleotides line up with TRBD1. The CDR3 is 16 amino acids. CDR1 is SGHTA, CDR2 FQGNSA, per germline. The CDR3 DNA reads as TGTGCCAGCCGCTTCACAGGACAGGGACGGGGGGAGACCCAGTACTTC. This gives the protein CASRFTGQGRGETQYF.

In its sample, this clonotype was seen a few times. The V gene is TRBV7-3, the J gene TRBJ2-5; D call uncertain. The CDR3 extends over 14 amino acids. The ends were cut back, 4 bases at V and 11 bases at J, with 20 bases in the middle. Germline V gives CDR1 SGHTA, CDR2 FQGTGA. CDR3 residues: CASSSLDNNNEQYF. Here the CDR3 DNA reads TGTGCCAGCAGCTCCCTAGACAACAACAATGAGCAGTACTTC.

V gene TRBV7-3 combines with J gene TRBJ1-3, with D uncertain. Germline V gene sequence: CDR1 SGHTA, CDR2 FQGTGA. V dropped 3 bases and J dropped 0 bases, with 6 bases sitting between them. The CDR3 length is 14 residues. The CDR3 is CASSLADSGNTIYF. The CDR3 nucleotides are TGTGCCAGCAGCTTGGCCGACTCTGGAAACACCATATATTTT.

In this sample, this clonotype turned up a few times. The gene calls are TRBV6-5 and TRBJ1-2; D is ambiguous. V was clipped by 0 bases and J by 6 bases, with 14 bases between them. CDR3 length equals 15 residues. Germline CDR1 and CDR2: MNHEY and SVGAGI. The CDR3: CASSYSQPRSDGYTF. The DNA of the CDR3 is TGTGCCAGCAGTTACTCCCAGCCCCGTTCGGATGGCTACACCTTC.

The rearrangement uses TRBV10-2 and TRBJ2-5, with unresolved D. Germline-derived CDR1 and CDR2 are WSHSY and SAAADI. This CDR3 comprises 12 residues. V was clipped by 4 bases and J by 2 bases, with 5 bases between them. CDR3 in amino acids: CASSVGQETQYF. CDR3 nucleotide sequence: TGCGCCAGCAGTGTGGGGCAAGAGACCCAGTACTTC.

The rearrangement joins TRBV6-1 to TRBJ1-3; D is unresolved. Germline values: CDR1 MNHNS, CDR2 SASEGT. Between the trimmed V and J ends, which lost 1 base and 0 bases, there was a span of 7 bases. The CDR3 runs to 15 residues. CDR3 region: CASSEVGASGNTIYF. CDR3 coding DNA: TGTGCCAGCAGTGAAGTCGGCGCCTCTGGAAACACCATATATTTT.

This clonotype was detected only once. The chain has TRBV20-1 and TRBJ1-2; possibly TRBD1 for D (6 bases). Germline V gene data show CDR1 as DFQATT and CDR2 as SNEGSKA (reference sequence). This CDR3 is 14 amino acids long. V lost 0 bases and J 4 bases, leaving 12 bases between the germline ends. CDR3 sequence reads: CSARDTGFGYGYTF. The CDR3 nucleotides are TGCAGTGCTAGAGATACAGGGTTTGGCTATGGCTACACCTTC.

By share, this clonotype ranks as medium-sized. The rearrangement uses TRBV12-3 or TRBV12-4 and TRBJ2-5; a weak D match, TRBD1 (5 bases). CDR3 length: 14 amino acids. V lost 5 bases and J lost 3, with 13 bases in between. DNA of the CDR3: TGTGCCAGCAGTCCCCTTGACAGAGAAGAGACCCAGTACTTC. Residues: CASSPLDREETQYF.

The chain couples TRBV7-8 to TRBJ1-6; TRBD1 might be the D (6 bases). This CDR3 region has 15 residues. CDR1 is SGHVS and CDR2 is FQNEAQ in the germline V gene. V was cut by 3 bases and J by 7 bases, with 13 bases left in between. For the CDR3, the DNA is TGTGCCAGCAGCTTCGCGGACAGTGCAAATTCACCCCTCCACTTT. Its protein is CASSFADSANSPLHF.

This clonotype was detected a few times. The chain links TRBV7-9 to TRBJ1-2; 7 bases fit TRBD1. The germline gives CDR1 SEHNR, CDR2 FQNEAQ (reference sequence). The CDR3 covers 15 residues. V lost 5 bases and J lost 7; bases outside the gene matches: 13. This CDR3 is CASSADRVQSSGYTF. CDR3 DNA sequence: TGTGCCAGCAGCGCAGACAGGGTGCAGTCATCTGGCTACACCTTC.